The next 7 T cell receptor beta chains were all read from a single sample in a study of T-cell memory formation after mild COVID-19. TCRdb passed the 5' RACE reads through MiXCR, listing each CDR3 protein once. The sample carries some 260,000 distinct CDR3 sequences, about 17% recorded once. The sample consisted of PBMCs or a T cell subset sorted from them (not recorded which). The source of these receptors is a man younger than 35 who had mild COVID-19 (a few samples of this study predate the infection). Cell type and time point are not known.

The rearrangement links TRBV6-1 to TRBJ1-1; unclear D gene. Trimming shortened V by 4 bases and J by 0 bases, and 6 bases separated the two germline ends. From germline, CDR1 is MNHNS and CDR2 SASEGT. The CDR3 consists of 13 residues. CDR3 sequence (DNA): TGTGCCAGCAGTGCACAGCTGAACACTGAAGCTTTCTTT. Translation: CASSAQLNTEAFF.

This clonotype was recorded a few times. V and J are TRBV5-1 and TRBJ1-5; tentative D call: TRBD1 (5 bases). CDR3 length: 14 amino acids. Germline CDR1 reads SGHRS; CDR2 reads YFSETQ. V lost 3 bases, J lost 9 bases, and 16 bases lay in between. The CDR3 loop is CASSWGDRSGPQHF. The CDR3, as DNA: TGCGCCAGCAGCTGGGGGGACCGCTCGGGGCCCCAGCATTTT.

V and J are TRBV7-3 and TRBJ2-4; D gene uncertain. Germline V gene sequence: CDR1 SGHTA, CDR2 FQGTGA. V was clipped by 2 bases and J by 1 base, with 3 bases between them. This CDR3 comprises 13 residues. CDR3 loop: CASSLGAKNIQYF. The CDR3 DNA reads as TGTGCCAGCAGCTTAGGTGCCAAAAACATTCAGTACTTC.

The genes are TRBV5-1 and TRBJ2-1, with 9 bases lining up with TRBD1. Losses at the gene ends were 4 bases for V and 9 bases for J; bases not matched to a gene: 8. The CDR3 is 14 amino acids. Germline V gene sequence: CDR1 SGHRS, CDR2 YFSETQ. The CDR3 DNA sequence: TGCGCCAGCAGCCCCCGGACAGGGGTAACTGAGCAGTTCTTC. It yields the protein CASSPRTGVTEQFF. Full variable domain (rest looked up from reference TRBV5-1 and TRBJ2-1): KAGVTQTPRYLIKTRGQQVTLSCSPISGHRSVSWYQQTPGQGLQFLFEYFSETQRNKGNFPGRFSGRQFSNSRSEMNVSTLELGDSALYLCASSPRTGVTEQFFGPGTRLTVL.

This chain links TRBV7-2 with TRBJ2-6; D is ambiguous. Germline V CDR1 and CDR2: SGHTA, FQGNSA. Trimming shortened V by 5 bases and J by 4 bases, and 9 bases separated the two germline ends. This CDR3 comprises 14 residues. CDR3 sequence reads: CASSVNSGANVLTF. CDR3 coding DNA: TGTGCCAGCAGCGTAAATTCCGGGGCCAACGTCCTGACTTTC.

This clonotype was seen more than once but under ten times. CDR3 bases: TGTGCCAGCAGTTTTGGGGGCTCGGGGCAGCCCCAGCATTTT. Its translation: CASSFGGSGQPQHF. The chain couples TRBV28 to TRBJ1-5; D perhaps matches TRBD1 (6 bases). The length of the CDR3 is 14 residues. Germline V gives CDR1 MDHEN, CDR2 SYDVKM. Trimming took off 3 bases at V and 7 bases at J, with 13 bases between the two ends.

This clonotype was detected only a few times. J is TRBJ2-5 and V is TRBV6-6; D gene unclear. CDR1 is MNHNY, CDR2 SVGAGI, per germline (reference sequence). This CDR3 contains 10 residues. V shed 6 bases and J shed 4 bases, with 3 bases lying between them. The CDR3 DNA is TGTGCCAGCAGAAGAGAGACCCAGTACTTC. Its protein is CASRRETQYF.